The 12 T cell receptor beta chains listed next were all sequenced from one sample in a study of beta chain features in type 1 diabetes. Expressed TCRB transcripts were sequenced, since all the RNA that had been isolated was reverse transcribed. TCRdb's table, derived via immunoSEQ multiplex PCR, lists solely in-frame clones and lacks some. This table has approximately 150,000 clones, 9.7% appearing once. Sequencing was performed on central memory CD4+ T cells from blood. Every receptor here comes from a woman aged 40 to 50 in good health.

Many counts were recorded for this clone. Germline is not matched at one junction end, which may reflect a read error. The chain has TRBV7-7 and TRBJ2-5; D might be TRBD2 (6 bases). From germline, CDR1 is SSHAT and CDR2 FNYEAQ (reference sequence). The length of the CDR3 is 13 residues. The chain's CDR3 is CASSFTYRENKYF. The CDR3 region has the DNA TGTGCTAGCAGCTTTACCTACCGGGAGAACAAGTACTTC.

This clone has just a few counts. The chain carries TRBV6-1 and TRBJ2-4, with D possibly TRBD1 on 7 matching bases. Germline CDR1 and CDR2: MNHNS and SASEGT. V was shortened by 3 bases and J by 6 bases, with 18 bases between the two germline ends. The CDR3 is 16 residues long. As DNA, the CDR3 is TGTGCCAGCAGTGAGAGAGGAGGGGGCAGCTCAAACATTCAGTACTTC. Translating it yields CASSERGGGSSNIQYF.

This clone was seen at least ten times. This rearrangement joins TRBV10-3 to TRBJ2-1; 7 bases are a match to TRBD1. V lost 3 bases, J lost 6 bases, and 8 bases stayed unmatched. Per germline, CDR1 ENHRY and CDR2 SYGVKD. This CDR3 is built from 15 residues. CDR3 loop: CAISETLQGSNEQFF. In nucleotides, the CDR3 is TGTGCCATCAGTGAAACTTTACAGGGGAGCAATGAGCAGTTCTTC.

The chain joins TRBV18 to TRBJ2-7; D not resolved. The CDR3 extends over 13 amino acids. With 3 bases removed from V and 3 bases from J, the gap between germline ends came to 9 bases. Germline-derived CDR1 and CDR2 are KGHSH and LQKENI. CDR3 amino acids: CASSPTFSYEQYF. The DNA for the CDR3 is TGTGCCAGCTCACCGACATTTAGCTACGAGCAGTACTTC.

This clone has a handful of counts. This rearrangement joins TRBV7-8 to TRBJ2-3; D perhaps matches TRBD2 (6 bases). V lost 2 bases and J 4 bases, leaving 10 bases between the germline ends. The CDR3 spans 14 residues. Germline values: CDR1 SGHVS, CDR2 FQNEAQ. The CDR3 loop reads CASSLREWADTQYF. In DNA, the CDR3 is TGTGCCAGCAGCTTACGGGAGTGGGCAGATACGCAGTATTTT.

The J gene is TRBJ1-1, the V gene TRBV7-9; unclear D gene. V lost 5 bases, J lost 0 bases, and 10 bases lay in between. From germline, CDR1 is SEHNR and CDR2 FQNEAQ (reference sequence). The CDR3 length is 14 residues. DNA of the CDR3: TGTGCCAGCAGCCCCGAGCCGATGAACACTGAAGCTTTCTTT. Its translation is CASSPEPMNTEAFF.

In this sample, this clone turned up a few times. The rearrangement uses TRBV6-6 and TRBJ1-2; a possible D gene is TRBD1 (6 bases). V was clipped by 11 bases and J by 2 bases, with 15 bases between them. This CDR3 is 13 amino acids long. Germline CDR1 MNHNY, CDR2 SVGAGI (reference sequence). In nucleotides, the CDR3 is TGTGCCGCGGGGGGCGGGCGGAACTATGGCTACACCTTC. The encoded protein is CAAGGGRNYGYTF.

This clone has more than one count but fewer than ten. The chain is built from TRBV5-1 and TRBJ2-5; 7 nucleotides line up with TRBD2. The CDR3 runs 14 residues. The ends lost 0 bases at V and 5 bases at J; junction bases unmatched: 4. Germline loops: CDR1 SGHRS, CDR2 YFSETQ. The CDR3 reads CASSLGTSVETQYF. CDR3 sequence (DNA): TGCGCCAGCAGCTTGGGGACTAGTGTGGAGACCCAGTACTTC.

In its sample, this clone was seen a few times. This chain links TRBV20-1 with TRBJ1-1; D is unresolved. The V gene lost 6 bases and the J gene lost 7 bases, with 9 bases spanning the gap. There are 10 residues in the CDR3. The germline V gene encodes CDR1 DFQATT and CDR2 SNEGSKA (reference sequence). The CDR3 sequence: CSAESGEAFF. DNA of the CDR3: TGCAGTGCGGAATCGGGTGAAGCTTTCTTT.

This clone occurred a few times. The chain links TRBV2 to TRBJ2-7, with 8 bases that match TRBD2. The ends lost 6 bases at V and 6 bases at J; junction bases unmatched: 10. The germline gives CDR1 SNHLY, CDR2 FYNNEI. The CDR3 consists of 14 residues. In DNA form, the CDR3 reads TGTGCCAGCAGACCCGGGACTAGGGTACGCGAGCAGTACTTC. It specifies CASRPGTRVREQYF.

The table lists this clone with a few counts. The rearrangement links TRBV5-6 to TRBJ2-3, with TRBD2 matching over 11 bases. The germline V gene encodes CDR1 SGHDT and CDR2 YYEEEE. Unmatched junction bases numbered 12, after V lost 0 bases and J lost 3 bases. The CDR3 length is 19 residues. CDR3 region: CASSLVYPSGGRVTDTQYF. The CDR3 nucleotides are TGTGCCAGCAGCTTGGTATACCCTAGCGGGGGGCGTGTTACAGATACGCAGTATTTT.

This clone appeared many times. J is TRBJ2-1 and V is TRBV13, with TRBD1 matching 8 bases. CDR3 length: 15 amino acids. Germline V gene sequence: CDR1 PRHDT, CDR2 FYEKMQ (reference sequence). Losses at the gene ends were 5 bases for V and 15 bases for J; bases not matched to a gene: 18. The CDR3: CASSPADRATAQPFF. CDR3 coding DNA: TGTGCCAGCAGCCCTGCGGACAGGGCCACGGCCCAACCGTTCTTC.